This entry lists 17 T cell receptor beta chains sequenced from one sample in a study of blood T cell repertoires in COVID-19 (dated by TCRdb to between 2020 and 2021). The receptor library was made with the immunoSEQ multiplex PCR assay. Sourced from immuneACCESS, this table was stored by TCRdb with only in-frame sequences that have V and J called. A share of the clones is absent; for the studies checked, an unresolved V gene accounts for under half, and the remainder has no known explanation. The sample table lists a few hundred thousand clones, over 75% of them with a count of one. The ten largest clonotypes hold roughly 4.1% of the sample. The sample comprised peripheral blood. The receptors were gathered from a woman aged 45-60 years with active or convalescent COVID-19.

The rearrangement links TRBV20-1 to TRBJ1-2, with D unresolved. The ends were cut back, 4 bases at V and 10 bases at J, with 7 bases in the middle. Germline V gives CDR1 DFQATT, CDR2 SNEGSKA (reference sequence). The CDR3 contains 9 residues. The chain's CDR3 is CSAKAVYTF. As DNA, the CDR3 is TGCAGTGCTAAAGCGGTCTACACCTTC.

The chain couples TRBV11-2 to TRBJ2-3; unclear D gene. Germline assignment: CDR1 SGHAT and CDR2 FQNNGV. This CDR3 comprises 16 residues. Trimming removed 2 bases from V and 2 bases from J, with 14 bases in between. The CDR3, as DNA: TGTGCCAGCAGCTTATTTACTGGTCAACCCACAGATACGCAGTATTTT. This gives the protein CASSLFTGQPTDTQYF. The variable domain in full, completed from reference TRBV11-2 and TRBJ2-3, reads EAGVAQSPRYKIIEKRQSVAFWCNPISGHATLYWYQQILGQGPKLLIQFQNNGVVDDSQLPKDRFSAERLKGVDSTLKIQPAKLEDSAVYLCASSLFTGQPTDTQYFGPGTRLTVL.

The genes are TRBV7-2 and TRBJ2-1; no clear D. V dropped 5 bases and J dropped 5 bases, with 13 bases sitting between them. The CDR3 extends over 14 amino acids. Germline values: CDR1 SGHTA, CDR2 FQGNSA. The CDR3 DNA is TGTGCCAGCAGCCCCCACTCCGGAGACAATGAGCAGTTCTTC. Translation gives CASSPHSGDNEQFF.

V and J are TRBV30 and TRBJ1-5; 7 bases are a match to TRBD1. Trimming cost V 2 bases and J 2 bases; bases outside gene matches: 15. In germline, CDR1 is GTSNPN, CDR2 SVGIG (reference sequence). CDR3 length equals 18 residues. DNA of the CDR3: TGTGCCTGGAGTAACCGGGCAGGGGGGTCGAGAGGCAATCAGCCCCAGCATTTT. Its protein is CAWSNRAGGSRGNQPQHF.

The genes are TRBV6-1 and TRBJ1-5, with D tentatively TRBD1 (5 bases). Trimming took 1 base from V and 2 from J, leaving 9 bases between them. CDR3 length: 15 residues. The germline CDR1 and CDR2 sequences are MNHNS and SASEGT. CDR3 protein: CASSEVGGGNQPQHF. CDR3 in DNA: TGTGCCAGCAGTGAAGTGGGAGGGGGCAATCAGCCCCAGCATTTT.

The J gene is TRBJ2-2, the V gene TRBV27; D remains unclear. The germline V and J ends were trimmed by 3 bases and 7 bases, with 9 bases remaining between them. Germline values: CDR1 MNHEY, CDR2 SMNVEV (reference sequence). CDR3 length: 13 residues. The CDR3 DNA sequence: TGTGCCAGCAGTTTTCAGGCCGTCGGGGAGCTGTTTTTT. Its translation is CASSFQAVGELFF.

This chain connects TRBV11-2 to TRBJ2-5, with 7 bases matching TRBD1. The ends lost 4 bases at V and 7 bases at J; junction bases unmatched: 18. The CDR3 loop spans 17 amino acids. The germline V gene has CDR1 SGHAT and CDR2 FQNNGV. The chain's CDR3 is CASSSDTGVAGIRTQYF. The CDR3 region has the DNA TGTGCCAGCAGCTCTGACACAGGGGTTGCCGGGATTCGGACCCAGTACTTC.

The CDR3 sequence is CASSPLGNTIYF. CDR3 DNA: TGTGCCAGCAGCCCCCTGGGAAACACCATATATTTT. The chain carries TRBV3-1 (or the pseudogene TRBV3-2) and TRBJ1-3; D gene ambiguous. Trimming took 4 bases from V and 4 from J, leaving 5 bases between them. Germline CDR1 reads LGHDT; CDR2 reads YNNKEL (reference sequence). The CDR3 extends over 12 amino acids.

The V call is TRBV5-4, the J call TRBJ1-5, with 7 bases that match TRBD1. Germline assignment: CDR1 SGHNT and CDR2 YYREEE (reference sequence). CDR3 length: 15 amino acids. V was clipped by 3 bases and J by 3 bases; unmatched bases: 6. The DNA for the CDR3 is TGTGCCAGCAGCTCCGGACAGGAGCCCAATCAGCCCCAGCATTTT. Protein: CASSSGQEPNQPQHF.

V is TRBV4-3 and J is TRBJ1-2; D is unclear. Germline lookup yields CDR1 LGHNA and CDR2 YSLEER. The CDR3 spans 15 residues. The V gene lost 4 bases and the J gene lost 0 bases, with 12 bases spanning the gap. CDR3 amino acids: CASSPASTSNYGYTF. DNA of the CDR3: TGCGCCAGCAGCCCGGCTTCGACTTCTAACTATGGCTACACCTTC.

The chain combines TRBV19 with TRBJ1-5, with D unclear. The length of the CDR3 is 13 residues. Germline V lookup: CDR1 LNHDA, CDR2 SQIVND (reference sequence). Trimming pared 3 bases from V and 3 bases from J, leaving 6 bases between. CDR3 loop: CASSIFLNQPQHF. The DNA of the CDR3 is TGTGCCAGTAGTATTTTCCTCAATCAGCCCCAGCATTTT.

The chain links TRBV6-5 to TRBJ1-1, with D tentatively TRBD1 (5 bases). Germline V CDR1 and CDR2: MNHEY, SVGAGI. The CDR3 is made up of 15 amino acids. Trimming removed 5 bases at V and 5 bases at J, with 18 bases between. In DNA, the CDR3 is TGTGCCAGCAGTCCAGGAGTGGGGCTTGGGACTGAAGCTTTCTTT. Amino acids: CASSPGVGLGTEAFF.

The gene calls are TRBV9 and TRBJ2-2, with TRBD2 matching 8 bases. CDR3 size: 14 residues. After removal of 3 bases from V and 6 bases from J, the junction contained 4 bases not matched to a gene. In germline, CDR1 is SGDLS, CDR2 YYNGEE. This CDR3 reads CASSDRGGPGELFF. The CDR3 DNA reads TGTGCCAGCAGCGATCGGGGGGGGCCCGGGGAGCTGTTTTTT.

CDR3 DNA sequence: TGTGCCAGCAGCTTAGTCGGCGGGGGGACGTCTGAGACCCAGTACTTC. It encodes CASSLVGGGTSETQYF. The chain recombines TRBV7-8 with TRBJ2-5; 8 bases match TRBD2. V was pared by 1 base and J by 5 bases, with 9 bases of the junction left unmatched. This CDR3 contains 16 residues. Germline CDR1 is SGHVS and CDR2 is FQNEAQ.

V and J are TRBV4-3 and TRBJ2-7; 10 bases align to TRBD2. With 1 base clipped from V and 3 bases from J, the junction kept 3 bases outside the gene matches. The CDR3 covers 15 residues. Germline V gene sequence: CDR1 LGHNA, CDR2 YSLEER. CDR3 DNA: TGCGCCAGCAGCCAAGCGATAGCGGGAGGCTACGAGCAGTACTTC. Translation: CASSQAIAGGYEQYF.

CDR3 in amino acids: CASSKQMVGYGYTF. The CDR3 region has the DNA TGTGCCAGCAGTAAACAGATGGTGGGTTATGGCTACACCTTC. This chain links TRBV6-2 or TRBV6-3 with TRBJ1-2; D not certain. The CDR3 length is 14 residues. Germline V gene lookup returns CDR1 MNHEY and CDR2 SVGEGT. Trimming removed 5 bases at V and 5 bases at J, with 15 bases between.

The chain combines TRBV15 with TRBJ2-5; 9 bases agree with TRBD2. The CDR3 is made up of 16 amino acids. Germline V gene lookup returns CDR1 LNHNV and CDR2 YYDKDF (reference sequence). V gave up 0 bases and J gave up 5 bases; unmatched junction bases: 7. CDR3: CATSRELGLAIETQYF. The CDR3, as DNA: TGTGCCACCAGCAGAGAACTGGGACTAGCCATCGAGACCCAGTACTTC.